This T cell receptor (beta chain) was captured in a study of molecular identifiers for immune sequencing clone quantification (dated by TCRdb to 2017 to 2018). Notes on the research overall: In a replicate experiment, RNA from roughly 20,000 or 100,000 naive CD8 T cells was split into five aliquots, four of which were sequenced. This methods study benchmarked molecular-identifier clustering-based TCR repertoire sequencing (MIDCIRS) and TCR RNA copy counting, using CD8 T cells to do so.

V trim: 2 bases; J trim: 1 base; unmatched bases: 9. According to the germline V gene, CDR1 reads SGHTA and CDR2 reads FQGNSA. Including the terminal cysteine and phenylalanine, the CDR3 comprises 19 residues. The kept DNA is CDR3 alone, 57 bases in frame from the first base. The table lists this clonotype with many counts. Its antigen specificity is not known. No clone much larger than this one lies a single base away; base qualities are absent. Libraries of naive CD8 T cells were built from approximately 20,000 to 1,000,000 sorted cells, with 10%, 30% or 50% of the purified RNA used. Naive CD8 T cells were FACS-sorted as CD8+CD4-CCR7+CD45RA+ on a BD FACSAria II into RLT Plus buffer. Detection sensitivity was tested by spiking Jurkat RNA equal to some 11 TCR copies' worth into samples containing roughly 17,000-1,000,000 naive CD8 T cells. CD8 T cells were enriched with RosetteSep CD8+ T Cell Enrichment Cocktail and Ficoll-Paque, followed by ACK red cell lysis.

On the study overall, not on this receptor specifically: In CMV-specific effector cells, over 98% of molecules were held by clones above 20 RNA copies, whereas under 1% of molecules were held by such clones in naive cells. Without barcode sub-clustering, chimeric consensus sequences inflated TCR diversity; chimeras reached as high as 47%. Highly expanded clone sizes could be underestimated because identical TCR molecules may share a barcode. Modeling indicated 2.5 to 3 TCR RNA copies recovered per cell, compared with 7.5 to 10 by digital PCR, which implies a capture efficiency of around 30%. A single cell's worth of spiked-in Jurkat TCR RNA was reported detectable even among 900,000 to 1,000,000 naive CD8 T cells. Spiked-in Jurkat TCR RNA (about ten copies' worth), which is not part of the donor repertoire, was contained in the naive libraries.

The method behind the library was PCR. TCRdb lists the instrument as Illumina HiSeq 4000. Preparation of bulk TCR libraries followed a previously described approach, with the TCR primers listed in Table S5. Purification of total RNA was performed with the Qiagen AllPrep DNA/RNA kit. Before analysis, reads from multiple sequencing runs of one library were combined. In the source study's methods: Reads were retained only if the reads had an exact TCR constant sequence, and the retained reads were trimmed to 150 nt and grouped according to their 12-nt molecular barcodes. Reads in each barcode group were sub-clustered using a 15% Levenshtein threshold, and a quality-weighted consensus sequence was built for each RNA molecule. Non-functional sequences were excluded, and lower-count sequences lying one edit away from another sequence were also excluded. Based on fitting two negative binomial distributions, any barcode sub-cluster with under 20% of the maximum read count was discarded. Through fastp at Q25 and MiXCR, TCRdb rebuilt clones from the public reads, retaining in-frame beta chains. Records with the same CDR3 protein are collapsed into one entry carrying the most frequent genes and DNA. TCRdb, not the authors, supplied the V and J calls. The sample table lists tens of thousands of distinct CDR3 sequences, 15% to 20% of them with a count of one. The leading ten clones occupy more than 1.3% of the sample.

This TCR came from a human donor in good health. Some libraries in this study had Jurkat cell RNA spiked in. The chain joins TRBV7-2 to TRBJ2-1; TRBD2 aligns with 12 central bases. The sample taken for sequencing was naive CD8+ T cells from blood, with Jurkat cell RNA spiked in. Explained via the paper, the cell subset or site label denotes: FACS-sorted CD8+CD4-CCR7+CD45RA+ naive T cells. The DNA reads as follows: TGTGCCAGCAGCTTAAGAGGGGCTCTAGCGGGAGGGTCCTACAATGAGCAGTTCTTC. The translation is CASSLRGALAGGSYNEQFF.